This passage covers 18 T cell receptor beta chains from one sample sequenced in a study of shared clonotypes between healthy human individuals. Measured with immunoSEQ multiplex PCR; TCRdb has only the in-frame clones, and not every one. Among about 1.1 million clones listed, 75% to 80% were seen once. Sequencing used memory CD4+ T cells from PBMCs. Subset meaning: CD45RA-negative fraction. The receptors stem from a man in his late teens or twenties in good health. Some clones in this sample may be carry-over from other donors' samples.

This clone was counted only a few times. The chain has TRBV2 and TRBJ1-1, with unresolved D. The CDR3 length is 14 residues. CDR1 is SNHLY, CDR2 FYNNEI, per germline. The germline V and J ends were trimmed by 4 bases and 6 bases, with 15 bases remaining between them. For the CDR3, the DNA is TGTGCCAGCAGTGCGGGGTCCCGGTTCGCTGAAGCTTTCTTT. As protein: CASSAGSRFAEAFF.

J is TRBJ2-5 and V is TRBV2; D is ambiguous. The ends were cut back, 1 base at V and 14 bases at J, with 11 bases in the middle. CDR3 length: 11 amino acids. Germline-derived CDR1 and CDR2 are SNHLY and FYNNEI. The CDR3 nucleotides read TGTGCCAGCAGTGAAGTGGGCCCCGTTTACTTC. It is translated as CASSEVGPVYF.

The chain joins TRBV5-1 to TRBJ2-7; TRBD2 aligns across 8 bases. There are 15 residues in the CDR3. The ends lost 3 bases at V and 4 bases at J; junction bases unmatched: 9. Per the germline V gene, CDR1 is SGHRS and CDR2 is YFSETQ. The CDR3 DNA reads as TGCGCCAGCAGCTCCGAACTAGCGGAAGGTTACGAGCAGTACTTC. Amino acid sequence: CASSSELAEGYEQYF. Variable domain in full (rest from reference TRBV5-1 and TRBJ2-7): KAGVTQTPRYLIKTRGQQVTLSCSPISGHRSVSWYQQTPGQGLQFLFEYFSETQRNKGNFPGRFSGRQFSNSRSEMNVSTLELGDSALYLCASSSELAEGYEQYFGPGTRLTVT.

The chain carries TRBV30 and TRBJ1-5, with unresolved D. Per germline, CDR1 GTSNPN and CDR2 SVGIG (reference sequence). Trimming pared 3 bases from V and 3 bases from J, leaving 15 bases between. This CDR3 has 15 residues. The CDR3 protein is CAWSAARAANQPQHF. The CDR3 coding sequence is TGTGCCTGGAGCGCGGCCCGGGCGGCCAATCAGCCCCAGCATTTT.

The chain uses TRBV5-1 and TRBJ2-7; D is perhaps TRBD1 (6 bases). From germline, CDR1 is SGHRS and CDR2 YFSETQ. The CDR3 spans 13 residues. V lost 3 bases, J lost 2 bases, and 9 bases lay in between. CDR3 loop: CASSSGAPYEQYF. For the CDR3, the DNA is TGCGCCAGCAGCTCAGGGGCTCCCTACGAGCAGTACTTC.

The J gene is TRBJ1-1, the V gene TRBV5-1; no definite D call. Germline CDR1 SGHRS, CDR2 YFSETQ. The CDR3 consists of 15 residues. The ends were cut back, 2 bases at V and 1 base at J, with 12 bases in the middle. The CDR3 nucleotides read TGCGCCAGCAGCTTTTTTAATTCTCAGAACACTGAAGCTTTCTTT. It encodes CASSFFNSQNTEAFF.

The V gene is TRBV14, the J gene TRBJ1-3, with a possible D match to TRBD1 (5 bases). V was pared by 3 bases and J by 2 bases, with 11 bases between. Germline loops: CDR1 SGHDN, CDR2 FVKESK. This CDR3 has 15 amino acids. The CDR3: CASSQKQETGNTIYF. The CDR3 nucleotides are TGTGCCAGCAGCCAGAAACAGGAGACTGGAAACACCATATATTTT. Supplemented by reference TRBV14 and TRBJ1-3, the full variable domain reads EAGVTQFPSHSVIEKGQTVTLRCDPISGHDNLYWYRRVMGKEIKFLLHFVKESKQDESGMPNNRFLAERTGGTYSTLKVQPAELEDSGVYFCASSQKQETGNTIYFGEGSWLTVV.

The chain links TRBV28 to TRBJ1-2; 7 bases map to TRBD1. V shed 5 bases and J 6 bases; nucleotides not matched to a gene: 9. The CDR3 has 14 amino acids. CDR1 MDHEN and CDR2 SYDVKM come from the germline V gene. The CDR3 loop is CASSLYWTGDGYTF. DNA for the CDR3: TGTGCCAGCAGTCTATACTGGACAGGAGATGGCTACACCTTC.

A few counts support this clone. This chain joins TRBV5-1 and TRBJ2-2; 8 bases agree with TRBD2. The V segment lost 4 bases and the J segment 0 bases; nucleotides outside the gene matches: 2. The germline V gene encodes CDR1 SGHRS and CDR2 YFSETQ. The CDR3 runs 15 residues. This CDR3 reads CASSALAANTGELFF. The CDR3 coding sequence is TGCGCCAGCAGCGCACTAGCGGCGAACACCGGGGAGCTGTTTTTT.

This rearrangement joins TRBV28 to TRBJ1-1; D uncertain. CDR3 size: 15 residues. V gave up 3 bases and J gave up 5 bases, with 16 bases separating them. Germline V gene data show CDR1 as MDHEN and CDR2 as SYDVKM. CDR3 coding DNA: TGTGCCAGCAGTTTTACGGGCGTGAGATCAACTGAAGCTTTCTTT. Protein product: CASSFTGVRSTEAFF.

This clone was counted a few times. J is TRBJ1-4 and V is TRBV5-1; D may be TRBD1 (5 bases). V lost 7 bases and J 1 base, leaving 17 bases between the germline ends. The CDR3 runs to 16 residues. Per the germline V gene, CDR1 is SGHRS and CDR2 is YFSETQ. The chain's CDR3 is CASSRGAKGTNEKLFF. DNA of the CDR3: TGCGCCAGCTCTCGTGGGGCGAAAGGAACTAATGAAAAACTGTTTTTT.

The genes are TRBV7-8 and TRBJ1-1; D not certain. Germline V gene sequence: CDR1 SGHVS, CDR2 FQNEAQ. The CDR3 consists of 14 residues. The V and J ends lost 1 base and 4 bases respectively, with 10 bases between them. The CDR3 DNA reads as TGTGCCAGCAGCTTAGTCGGGAAGTTCACTGAAGCTTTCTTT. It codes for CASSLVGKFTEAFF.

This clone showed up just a few times. This specimen includes other DNA sequences encoding the same CDR3. This chain links TRBV30 with TRBJ2-7; D remains ambiguous. The CDR3 totals 13 residues. V dropped 0 bases and J dropped 6 bases, with 12 bases sitting between them. The germline V gene has CDR1 GTSNPN and CDR2 SVGIG (reference sequence). CDR3 residues: CAWSVSFESEQYF. Here the CDR3 DNA reads TGTGCCTGGAGTGTGTCCTTCGAAAGCGAGCAGTACTTC.

J is TRBJ2-5 and V is TRBV7-2; D not resolved. Trimming shortened V by 7 bases and J by 5 bases, and 17 bases separated the two germline ends. From germline, CDR1 is SGHTA and CDR2 FQGNSA. The CDR3 contains 14 residues. The CDR3 loop reads CASIRFGLWETQYF. The CDR3 region has the DNA TGTGCCAGCATCCGTTTCGGTTTGTGGGAGACCCAGTACTTC. The full variable domain, in which reference TRBV7-2 and TRBJ2-5 provide the parts outside the CDR3, is GAGVSQSPSNKVTEKGKDVELRCDPISGHTALYWYRQSLGQGLEFLIYFQGNSAPDKSGLPSDRFSAERTGGSVSTLTIQRTQQEDSAVYLCASIRFGLWETQYFGPGTRLLVL.

The chain employs TRBV30 and TRBJ2-1; 7 bases agree with TRBD1. In germline, CDR1 is GTSNPN, CDR2 SVGIG (reference sequence). The CDR3 consists of 14 residues. Trimming cost V 1 base and J 5 bases; bases outside gene matches: 5. CDR3 bases: TGTGCCTGGAGTGGGTCCGGACAGGACAATGAGCAGTTCTTC. Encoded protein: CAWSGSGQDNEQFF. Combining the CDR3 with reference TRBV30 and TRBJ2-1 gives the whole variable domain SQTIHQWPATLVQPVGSPLSLECTVEGTSNPNLYWYRQAAGRGLQLLFYSVGIGQISSEVPQNLSASRPQDRQFILSSKKLLLSDSGFYLCAWSGSGQDNEQFFGPGTRLTVL.

Notes on this clone: A much larger clone differs from this one at a single base, so this may be a read error. This specimen includes other DNA sequences encoding the same CDR3. The chain employs TRBV7-2 and TRBJ2-1; the D is unclear. Trimming left V 1 base short and J 0 bases short, with 1 base between. The V gene's germline CDR1 is SGHTA and CDR2 FQGNSA. This CDR3 is built from 13 residues. The DNA of the CDR3 is TGTGCCAGCAGCTTAGACTCCTACAATGAGCAGTTCTTC. Protein: CASSLDSYNEQFF.

The V gene is TRBV6-6, the J gene TRBJ2-5, with 11 bases aligning to TRBD2. Germline values: CDR1 MNHNY, CDR2 SVGAGI (reference sequence). V dropped 6 bases and J dropped 0; count of bases not matched to a gene: 6. The length of the CDR3 is 16 residues. The CDR3 is CASRTRLAGNQETQYF. CDR3 DNA sequence: TGTGCCAGCAGGACAAGACTAGCGGGAAACCAAGAGACCCAGTACTTC.

The chain employs TRBV7-2 and TRBJ2-3; D call uncertain. CDR1 SGHTA and CDR2 FQGNSA come from the germline V gene. The CDR3 covers 15 residues. V was cut by 5 bases and J by 0 bases, with 12 bases left in between. CDR3 protein: CASSLPGPSTDTQYF. The CDR3 DNA sequence: TGTGCCAGCAGCCTCCCGGGCCCTAGCACAGATACGCAGTATTTT.